This note documents a single T cell receptor beta chain sequence. The target of this receptor is not known. No base quality information exists; no much larger clone differs at one position. As encoded in the germline V gene, CDR1 is SGHRS while CDR2 is YFSETQ. V and J are trimmed by 4 bases and 6 bases, and the gene matches miss 9 bases of the junction. The CDR3 contains 15 residues, cysteine and phenylalanine counted. Only the CDR3 region is kept as DNA, spanning 45 bases read in frame from base 1. The record originates from a study of OX40 agonist ivuxolimab in advanced cancers. Some background on the complete study: The costimulatory receptor OX40 (CD134) was targeted by ivuxolimab, a fully human IgG2 agonistic monoclonal antibody. Intravenous ivuxolimab was administered to patients every 2 weeks at six dose levels: 0.01, 0.1, 0.3, 1.5, 3 and 10 mg/kg. Of the roughly 52 patients in dose escalation, approximately 20 had hepatocellular carcinoma, some 15 had melanoma, 9 had renal cell carcinoma and 9 had head and neck cancer. In the dose-escalation cohort, nearly 85% of patients were male, and the mean age was 60 years with a range of roughly 23 to 90. Prior anti-PD-1, anti-PD-L1 or anti-CTLA-4 therapy was permitted, and 35% to 40% of dose-escalation patients had received checkpoint inhibitors. Partial responses occurred in three dose-escalation patients: two with cutaneous melanoma and one with hepatocellular carcinoma. Peripheral TCRbeta sequencing was intended to test whether TCR sequence diversity was altered and clonal T-cell expansion was caused by ivuxolimab. The paper describes the monotherapy dose-escalation part (N of about 47 patients) of the phase I trial of ivuxolimab.

Patients with autoimmune disease history or receiving systemic immunosuppression were excluded from the trial. Peripheral blood for TCR sequencing was drawn from every dose cohort at baseline, at cycle 4 day 1 and at cycle 7 day 1. Samples were obtained from an open-label, multicenter, first-in-human phase I dose-escalation trial of ivuxolimab. Adults with locally advanced or metastatic head and neck squamous cell, hepatocellular, melanoma or renal cell carcinoma were enrolled in the trial. Before TCR sequencing, CD4+ and CD8+ T cells were separately sorted from peripheral blood. The full study reports these points: In the 0.1-3.0 mg/kg groups, partial responders had among the lowest normalized peripheral clonal expansion, particularly in CD8+ T cells. Antigen specificity was not determined for the clonally expanded peripheral T cells. Low levels of normalized T-cell clonal expansion were also seen in some patients who did not respond. Clonal expansion of both CD4+ and CD8+ blood T cells was observed from baseline to week 6 at doses 0.1 to 3.0 mg/kg. On average, CD8+ T cells showed more expanded clones than CD4+ T cells after ivuxolimab.

To sequence the TCRbeta CDR3 region, genomic DNA was isolated from the sorted cells. TCRbeta CDR3 regions were sequenced using the immunoSEQ Assay. Not all clones reach the TCRdb copy of this immuneACCESS table, which keeps in-frame sequences only. Checked studies attribute under half of the gap to unresolved V genes and leave the rest unexplained. The sample has around 100,000 clones on record, around 94% of them singletons. The ten largest clonotypes hold 0.2% to 0.3% of the sample. The clonotype originates from an adult with an advanced solid tumor such as melanoma, head and neck, liver or kidney cancer. The rearranged segments are TRBV5-1 and TRBJ2-1; TRBD1 aligns with 8 central bases. Source: CD4+ or CD8+ T cells sorted from blood, taken in a trial of the OX40 agonist ivuxolimab. Here the CDR3 is given as CASSLIGQGVNEQFF. The DNA sequence is given as TGCGCCAGCAGCCTTATTGGACAGGGTGTCAATGAGCAGTTCTTC.